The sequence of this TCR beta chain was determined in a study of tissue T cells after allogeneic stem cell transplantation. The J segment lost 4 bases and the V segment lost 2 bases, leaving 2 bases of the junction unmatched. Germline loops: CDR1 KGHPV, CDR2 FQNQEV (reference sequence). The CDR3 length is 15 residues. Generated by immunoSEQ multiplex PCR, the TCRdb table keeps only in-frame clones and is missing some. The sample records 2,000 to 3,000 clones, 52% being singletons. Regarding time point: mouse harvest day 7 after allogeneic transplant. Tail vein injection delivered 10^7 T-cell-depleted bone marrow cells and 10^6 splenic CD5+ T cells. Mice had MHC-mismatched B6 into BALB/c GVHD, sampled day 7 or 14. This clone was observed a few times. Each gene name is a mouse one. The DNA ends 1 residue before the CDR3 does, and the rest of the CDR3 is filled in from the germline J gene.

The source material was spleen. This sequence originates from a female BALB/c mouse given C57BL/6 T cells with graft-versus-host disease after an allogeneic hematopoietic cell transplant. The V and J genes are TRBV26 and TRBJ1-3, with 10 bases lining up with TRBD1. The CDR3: CASSLRQGAGNTLYF. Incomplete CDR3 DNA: TGTGCCAGCAGTCTGCGACAGGGGGCCGGAAATACGCTCTAT. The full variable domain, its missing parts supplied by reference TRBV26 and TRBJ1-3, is NSKVIQTPRYLVKGQGQKAKMRCIPEKGHPVVFWYQQNKNNEFKFLINFQNQEVLQQIDMTEKRFSAECPSNSPCSLEIQSSEAGDSALYLCASSLRQGAGNTLYFGEGSRLIVV.